The 7 T cell receptor beta chains below all came from one sample that was sequenced in a study of radiotherapy plus CTLA-4 blockade in lung cancer. The protocol was immunoSEQ multiplex PCR, while the TCRdb copy is restricted to in-frame clones and leaves out a portion. Seen here are 25,000 to 35,000 clones, around 70% observed once, and the top ten hold approximately 4.5%. Sequencing was performed on peripheral blood, taken from a patient treated with radiotherapy plus ipilimumab. These receptor sequences come from a human donor with non-small cell lung cancer whose response to radiotherapy plus ipilimumab could not be evaluated.

This clone was counted only a few times. This chain links TRBV28 with TRBJ1-5; the match to TRBD1 covers 8 bases. The CDR3 runs 16 residues. The germline V gene encodes CDR1 MDHEN and CDR2 SYDVKM. V trimming: 3 bases; J trimming: 4 bases; junction bases outside the gene matches: 8. The CDR3 spells CASSLGLRTGNQPQHF. For the CDR3, the DNA is TGTGCCAGCAGTTTGGGGCTTAGGACAGGGAATCAGCCCCAGCATTTT.

The rearrangement joins TRBV6-5 to TRBJ2-7, with D maybe TRBD1 (5 bases). This CDR3 has 14 residues. Germline loops: CDR1 MNHEY, CDR2 SVGAGI. Trimming stripped 0 bases from V and 0 bases from J, with 6 bases between. The DNA for the CDR3 is TGTGCCAGCAGTTACTCGACAGTCTCCTACGAGCAGTACTTC. It is translated as CASSYSTVSYEQYF.

The rearrangement uses TRBV6-5 and TRBJ2-1; TRBD1 matches 7 bases. The CDR3 length is 13 residues. Germline V gives CDR1 MNHEY, CDR2 SVGAGI. The ends lost 6 bases at V and 12 bases at J; junction bases unmatched: 11. Here the CDR3 reads CASRRDSSNTQFF. In DNA form, the CDR3 reads TGTGCCAGCAGGAGGGACAGCTCCAATACGCAGTTCTTC.

This rearrangement joins TRBV4-1 to TRBJ2-3, with 10 bases aligning to TRBD2. Germline V CDR1 and CDR2: MGHRA, YSYEKL. J gave up 6 bases and V 1 base, and 10 bases lay outside the gene matches. The CDR3 has 17 amino acids. CDR3 nucleotide sequence: TGCGCCAGCAGCCAAGTGGCTAGCGGGAGCCTGGCCGATACGCAGTATTTT. Protein sequence: CASSQVASGSLADTQYF.

Only a few counts were recorded for this clone. The V gene is TRBV7-9, the J gene TRBJ2-7, with unresolved D. Germline V gives CDR1 SEHNR, CDR2 FQNEAQ (reference sequence). The CDR3 runs to 13 residues. The V end lost 6 bases, the J end lost 6 bases, and 15 bases lay between the germline ends. CDR3 amino acids: CASRSGLSGEQYF. In DNA form, the CDR3 reads TGTGCCAGCAGGTCCGGGTTGTCGGGCGAGCAGTACTTC.

This chain joins TRBV6-1 and TRBJ1-1; 7 bases match TRBD1. Per germline, CDR1 MNHNS and CDR2 SASEGT. The CDR3 runs to 15 residues. V shed 8 bases and J 2 bases; nucleotides not matched to a gene: 11. CDR3 residues: CASRKTGTVNTEAFF. For the CDR3, the DNA is TGTGCCAGCCGCAAAACCGGGACAGTTAACACTGAAGCTTTCTTT.

There are a few counts of this clone. The rearrangement uses TRBV6-5 and TRBJ2-7; 9 bases fit TRBD1. CDR1 is MNHEY, CDR2 SVGAGI, per germline. This CDR3 is built from 15 residues. Trimming took 6 bases from V and 3 from J; bases not matched to a gene: 9. The chain's CDR3 is CASSPGTGYFYEQYF. Written as DNA, the CDR3 is TGTGCCAGCAGCCCCGGGACAGGGTATTTCTACGAGCAGTACTTC.